The 24 T cell receptor beta chains below were found in one sample sequenced in a study of shared clonotypes between healthy human individuals. Clones were sequenced by immunoSEQ multiplex PCR, and TCRdb holds only the in-frame ones, with some missing. The sample yields 2 million to 2.5 million clones, just under 95% seen once. What was sequenced was naive CD4+ T cells from PBMCs. Subset reported: CD45RA+ positively selected. The receptor source for this set is a man aged 18 to 30 in good health. Some clones in this sample may be carry-over from other donors' samples.

The J gene is TRBJ2-7, the V gene TRBV6-5; the match to TRBD2 covers 10 bases. Germline V CDR1 and CDR2: MNHEY, SVGAGI. The CDR3 is 16 amino acids. After removal of 0 bases from V and 6 bases from J, the junction contained 8 bases not matched to a gene. CDR3 region: CASSYSSLAGATEQYF. As DNA, the CDR3 is TGTGCCAGCAGTTACTCGAGCCTAGCGGGAGCCACCGAGCAGTACTTC.

This sequence joins TRBV6-6 and TRBJ2-3; the match to TRBD2 covers 12 bases. Germline V CDR1 and CDR2: MNHNY, SVGAGI (reference sequence). Germline trimming cut 5 bases from V and 4 bases from J; bases unmatched to any gene: 1. The CDR3 covers 14 residues. The CDR3 here is CASSTSGRSDTQYF. CDR3 nucleotide sequence: TGTGCCAGCAGTACTAGCGGGAGGTCAGATACGCAGTATTTT.

The V gene is TRBV5-6, the J gene TRBJ1-2; TRBD1 is a possible D gene (5 bases). V was cut by 1 base and J by 8 bases, with 15 bases left in between. CDR1 SGHDT and CDR2 YYEEEE come from the germline V gene. This CDR3 is built from 14 residues. CDR3 amino acids: CASSLLLSGMGYTF. The CDR3 region has the DNA TGTGCCAGCAGCTTGCTGCTGTCAGGGATGGGCTACACCTTC.

V is TRBV2 and J is TRBJ2-3; the match to TRBD2 covers 7 bases. The germline V gene encodes CDR1 SNHLY and CDR2 FYNNEI. Germline trimming cut 8 bases from V and 6 bases from J; bases unmatched to any gene: 11. The CDR3 is 14 residues long. The CDR3 DNA sequence: TGTGCCAGCCGCCGTCAGCGGGGCGGGGATACGCAGTATTTT. Translated, it gives CASRRQRGGDTQYF. Combining the CDR3 with reference TRBV2 and TRBJ2-3 gives the whole variable domain EPEVTQTPSHQVTQMGQEVILRCVPISNHLYFYWYRQILGQKVEFLVSFYNNEISEKSEIFDDQFSVERPDGSNFTLKIRSTKLEDSAMYFCASRRQRGGDTQYFGPGTRLTVL.

The rearrangement joins TRBV28 to TRBJ1-4; the match to TRBD1 covers 7 bases. The germline CDR1 and CDR2 sequences are MDHEN and SYDVKM. V lost 6 bases, J lost 0 bases, and 7 bases stayed unmatched. The CDR3 length is 16 residues. The CDR3: CASSGTAIATNEKLFF. The CDR3 region has the DNA TGTGCCAGCAGCGGGACAGCAATCGCAACTAATGAAAAACTGTTTTTT. Looking up the rest from reference TRBV28 and TRBJ1-4 gives the full variable domain: DVKVTQSSRYLVKRTGEKVFLECVQDMDHENMFWYRQDPGLGLRLIYFSYDVKMKEKGDIPEGYSVSREKKERFSLILESASTNQTSMYLCASSGTAIATNEKLFFGSGTQLSVL.

In its sample, this clone was seen a few times. The chain is built from TRBV5-6 and TRBJ2-7; tentatively, D is TRBD1 (8 bases). In germline, CDR1 is SGHDT, CDR2 YYEEEE. Trimming cost V 3 bases and J 11 bases, with 21 bases left between them. The CDR3 runs to 14 residues. CDR3 nucleotide sequence: TGTGCCAGCAGCTCGACAGGGGAGGGGTTCGTCGAGTACTTC. Its translation: CASSSTGEGFVEYF. Combining the CDR3 with reference TRBV5-6 and TRBJ2-7 gives the whole variable domain DAGVTQSPTHLIKTRGQQVTLRCSPKSGHDTVSWYQQALGQGPQFIFQYYEEEERQRGNFPDRFSGHQFPNYSSELNVNALLLGDSALYLCASSSTGEGFVEYFGPGTRLTVT.

This clone was recorded only once. The gene calls are TRBV28 and TRBJ1-5; TRBD1 agrees at 10 bases. Germline CDR1 MDHEN, CDR2 SYDVKM. J gave up 5 bases and V 5 bases, and 9 bases lay outside the gene matches. This CDR3 region has 16 residues. In DNA, the CDR3 is TGTGCCAGCAGTGACTTGCGGGGACAGGGGTATCAGCCCCAGCATTTT. Encoded protein: CASSDLRGQGYQPQHF.

A single count supports this clone. V gene TRBV27 combines with J gene TRBJ1-4; D may be TRBD1 (6 bases). CDR3 size: 14 residues. V was clipped by 6 bases and J by 8 bases, with 16 bases between them. Germline V CDR1 and CDR2: MNHEY, SMNVEV (reference sequence). The DNA for the CDR3 is TGTGCCAGCAGAAAACCGGGACAAAGGGAAAAACTGTTTTTT. Its translation is CASRKPGQREKLFF. The full variable domain, its missing parts supplied by reference TRBV27 and TRBJ1-4, is EAQVTQNPRYLITVTGKKLTVTCSQNMNHEYMSWYRQDPGLGLRQIYYSMNVEVTDKGDVPEGYKVSRKEKRNFPLILESPSPNQTSLYFCASRKPGQREKLFFGSGTQLSVL.

This clone was observed once. The chain has TRBV5-6 and TRBJ2-7; a weak D match, TRBD1 (6 bases). The CDR3 length is 14 residues. V lost 4 bases and J 0 bases, leaving 11 bases between the germline ends. Germline CDR1 reads SGHDT; CDR2 reads YYEEEE. CDR3 residues: CASSTRDISYEQYF. CDR3 sequence (DNA): TGTGCCAGCAGCACACGGGACATCTCCTACGAGCAGTACTTC.

This chain connects TRBV18 to TRBJ1-5, with 8 positions matching TRBD1. CDR1 and CDR2 from the germline V gene are KGHSH and LQKENI. The V gene end was trimmed by 5 bases and the J gene end by 3 bases; junction bases not matched to a gene: 9. This CDR3 is built from 16 residues. The CDR3 loop reads CASSKGQGGVNQPQHF. The CDR3 nucleotides read TGTGCCAGCTCAAAAGGACAGGGAGGAGTCAATCAGCCCCAGCATTTT.

This clone was observed a single time. The chain is built from TRBV11-3 and TRBJ2-3; 8 bases align to TRBD2. V lost 5 bases, J lost 1 base, and 5 bases stayed unmatched. This CDR3 region has 15 residues. The V gene's germline CDR1 is SGHNT and CDR2 YENEEA. The CDR3 sequence: CASSPDGRGTDTQYF. CDR3 DNA sequence: TGTGCCAGCAGCCCGGACGGGAGGGGCACAGATACGCAGTATTTT.

V usage is TRBV7-2 and J usage is TRBJ2-2; no clear D. Deletions cut 1 base from V and 6 bases from J, with 9 bases between. There are 14 residues in the CDR3. Germline CDR1 and CDR2: SGHTA and FQGNSA. The CDR3 nucleotides are TGTGCCAGCAGCTTAGGACTTTATGCCGGGGAGCTGTTTTTT. Protein: CASSLGLYAGELFF.

The chain employs TRBV5-6 and TRBJ1-2; 8 bases match TRBD1. The CDR3 extends over 16 amino acids. Trimming took 4 bases from V and 4 from J; bases not matched to a gene: 12. Germline CDR1 and CDR2: SGHDT and YYEEEE. For the CDR3, the DNA is TGTGCCAGCAGCCGATACCAGGGGGCGGCTCTCTATGGCTACACCTTC. It codes for CASSRYQGAALYGYTF. The full variable domain, its missing parts supplied by reference TRBV5-6 and TRBJ1-2, is DAGVTQSPTHLIKTRGQQVTLRCSPKSGHDTVSWYQQALGQGPQFIFQYYEEEERQRGNFPDRFSGHQFPNYSSELNVNALLLGDSALYLCASSRYQGAALYGYTFGSGTRLTVV.

The chain combines TRBV30 with TRBJ2-3; 10 nucleotides match TRBD1. After removal of 5 bases from V and 3 bases from J, the junction contained 8 bases not matched to a gene. The CDR3 sequence is 15 residues long. Germline assignment: CDR1 GTSNPN and CDR2 SVGIG (reference sequence). This CDR3 reads CAWDRGQGQTDTQYF. CDR3 bases: TGTGCCTGGGACCGGGGACAGGGGCAAACAGATACGCAGTATTTT.

The chain employs TRBV7-2 and TRBJ1-1, with D possibly matching TRBD1 (6 bases). The V gene lost 3 bases and the J gene lost 8 bases, with 16 bases spanning the gap. The CDR3 length is 14 residues. Germline CDR1 reads SGHTA; CDR2 reads FQGNSA. The CDR3 DNA reads TGTGCCAGCAGCTTGCAAGCCTTGGACAGCGAAGCTTTCTTT. Translation gives CASSLQALDSEAFF.

The CDR3 region is CASSQGIQGVLTETQYF. The CDR3 nucleotides read TGCGCCAGCAGCCAAGGAATACAAGGGGTCCTTACCGAGACCCAGTACTTC. This chain joins TRBV4-1 and TRBJ2-5; maybe TRBD1 (5 bases). Trimming took off 1 base at V and 5 bases at J, with 20 bases between the two ends. The CDR3 is 17 amino acids. Germline V gene lookup returns CDR1 MGHRA and CDR2 YSYEKL.

This clone was found a few times. Other DNA sequences from this sample encode an identical CDR3 as well. The CDR3 DNA reads as TGTGCCAGCAGCTTGGACAGAAACACTGAAGCTTTCTTT. Amino acids: CASSLDRNTEAFF. V usage is TRBV5-6 and J usage is TRBJ1-1; D is uncertain. Germline V lookup: CDR1 SGHDT, CDR2 YYEEEE. The CDR3 consists of 13 residues. Trimming took 0 bases from V and 2 from J, leaving 5 bases between them. Full variable domain (outside the CDR3, taken from reference TRBV5-6 and TRBJ1-1): DAGVTQSPTHLIKTRGQQVTLRCSPKSGHDTVSWYQQALGQGPQFIFQYYEEEERQRGNFPDRFSGHQFPNYSSELNVNALLLGDSALYLCASSLDRNTEAFFGQGTRLTVV.

This rearrangement joins TRBV9 to TRBJ2-7, with a possible D match to TRBD1 (6 bases). The CDR3 contains 17 residues. V was clipped by 0 bases and J by 7 bases, with 23 bases between them. CDR1 is SGDLS and CDR2 is YYNGEE in the germline V gene. As DNA, the CDR3 is TGTGCCAGCAGCGTAGGTTTAGTAAGGGACACCCCTAGGGAGCAGTACTTC. Translating gives CASSVGLVRDTPREQYF. Looking up the rest from reference TRBV9 and TRBJ2-7 gives the full variable domain: DSGVTQTPKHLITATGQRVTLRCSPRSGDLSVYWYQQSLDQGLQFLIQYYNGEERAKGNILERFSAQQFPDLHSELNLSSLELGDSALYFCASSVGLVRDTPREQYFGPGTRLTVT.

The rearrangement uses TRBV10-1 and TRBJ2-4; D is uncertain. Deletions cut 1 base from V and 9 bases from J, with 10 bases between. CDR3 length: 13 residues. Germline assignment: CDR1 WNHNN and CDR2 SYGVQD (reference sequence). In DNA, the CDR3 is TGCGCCAGCAGTGAGTTCGCTTTGGGCATTCAGTACTTC. Translation: CASSEFALGIQYF.

The J gene is TRBJ2-1, the V gene TRBV5-1; 12 bases fit TRBD2. After removal of 5 bases from V and 6 bases from J, the junction contained 6 bases not matched to a gene. This CDR3 is built from 15 residues. Per the germline V gene, CDR1 is SGHRS and CDR2 is YFSETQ. CDR3 protein: CASRLTSGSFNEQFF. The CDR3, as DNA: TGCGCCAGCAGACTGACTAGCGGGAGTTTCAATGAGCAGTTCTTC.

This rearrangement joins TRBV11-2 to TRBJ2-2; TRBD1 agrees at 9 bases. The trim removed 6 bases at V and 3 bases at J, leaving 11 bases unmatched. The CDR3 extends over 17 amino acids. Germline loops: CDR1 SGHAT, CDR2 FQNNGV. CDR3 amino acids: CASRGYRDRVYTGELFF. The CDR3 region has the DNA TGTGCCAGCAGGGGATACCGGGACAGGGTTTACACCGGGGAGCTGTTTTTT. Drawing the rest from reference TRBV11-2 and TRBJ2-2, the complete variable domain is EAGVAQSPRYKIIEKRQSVAFWCNPISGHATLYWYQQILGQGPKLLIQFQNNGVVDDSQLPKDRFSAERLKGVDSTLKIQPAKLEDSAVYLCASRGYRDRVYTGELFFGEGSRLTVL.

The J gene is TRBJ2-3, the V gene TRBV7-2, with no clear D. Germline values: CDR1 SGHTA, CDR2 FQGNSA. The CDR3 runs to 15 residues. The germline V and J ends were trimmed by 6 bases and 0 bases, with 13 bases remaining between them. The DNA of the CDR3 is TGTGCCAGCAGTCAAGCATACCCGAGCACAGATACGCAGTATTTT. As protein: CASSQAYPSTDTQYF.

This chain joins TRBV7-9 and TRBJ2-1; the match to TRBD2 covers 7 bases. The CDR3 spans 16 residues. V lost 5 bases, J lost 3 bases, and 10 bases stayed unmatched. Germline CDR1 is SEHNR and CDR2 is FQNEAQ (reference sequence). CDR3 nucleotide sequence: TGTGCCAGCAGCCGCTCGGGGGGAGGCTTCTACAATGAGCAGTTCTTC. It yields the protein CASSRSGGGFYNEQFF.

The chain uses TRBV7-2 and TRBJ2-7; unclear D gene. The V end was cut by 2 bases, the J end by 4 bases, with 15 bases between. Germline lookup yields CDR1 SGHTA and CDR2 FQGNSA. The CDR3 contains 15 residues. The CDR3 bases are TGTGCCAGCAGCTTATTTGCTCGGGTGGGGTACGAGCAGTACTTC. Amino acid sequence: CASSLFARVGYEQYF.